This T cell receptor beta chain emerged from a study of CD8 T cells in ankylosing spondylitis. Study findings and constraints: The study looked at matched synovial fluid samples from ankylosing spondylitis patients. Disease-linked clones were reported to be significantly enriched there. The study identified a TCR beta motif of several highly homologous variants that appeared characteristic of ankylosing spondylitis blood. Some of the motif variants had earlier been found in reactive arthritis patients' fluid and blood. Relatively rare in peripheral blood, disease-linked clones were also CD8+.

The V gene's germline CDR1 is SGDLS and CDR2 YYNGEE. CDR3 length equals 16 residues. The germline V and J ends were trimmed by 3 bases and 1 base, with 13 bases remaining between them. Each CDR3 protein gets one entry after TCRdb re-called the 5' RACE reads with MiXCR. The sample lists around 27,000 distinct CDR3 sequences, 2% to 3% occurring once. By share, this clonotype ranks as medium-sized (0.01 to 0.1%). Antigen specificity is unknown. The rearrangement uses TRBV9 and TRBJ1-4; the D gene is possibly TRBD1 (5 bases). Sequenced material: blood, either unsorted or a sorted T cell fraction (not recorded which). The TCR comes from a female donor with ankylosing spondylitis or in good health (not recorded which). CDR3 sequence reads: CASSAGYGGTNEKLFF. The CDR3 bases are TGTGCCAGCAGCGCCGGGTACGGGGGAACTAATGAAAAACTGTTTTTT.